The 8 T cell receptor beta chains below all came from one sample that was sequenced in a study of OX40 agonist ivuxolimab in advanced cancers. Measured with immunoSEQ multiplex PCR; TCRdb has only the in-frame clones, and not every one. The sample consists of approximately 37,000 clones, 84% of them appearing once. The sample in question was CD4+ or CD8+ T cells sorted from blood, obtained in a trial of the OX40 agonist ivuxolimab. The receptors were gathered from an adult with an advanced solid tumor such as melanoma, head and neck, liver or kidney cancer.

V and J are TRBV19 and TRBJ2-7, with 9 bases lining up with TRBD2. CDR3 length equals 13 residues. V lost 5 bases to trimming and J lost 3 bases; unmatched junction nucleotides: 2. The germline V gene encodes CDR1 LNHDA and CDR2 SQIVND (reference sequence). The CDR3 loop is CASSQAGGYEQYF. For the CDR3, the DNA is TGTGCCAGTAGTCAAGCGGGGGGCTACGAGCAGTACTTC.

This chain links TRBV7-8 with TRBJ2-1, with unresolved D. The length of the CDR3 is 14 residues. The V end was cut by 4 bases, the J end by 7 bases, with 14 bases between. Germline loops: CDR1 SGHVS, CDR2 FQNEAQ. In DNA form, the CDR3 reads TGTGCCAGCAGCTCTCCCCCGTTAAGGAATGAGCAGTTCTTC. Translating gives CASSSPPLRNEQFF.

The V and J genes are TRBV28 and TRBJ1-2; tentatively, D is TRBD1 (6 bases). Looked up from germline, CDR1 is MDHEN and CDR2 is SYDVKM. Trimming removed 8 bases from V and 13 bases from J, with 17 bases in between. This CDR3 spans 11 amino acids. The CDR3 reads CASVRRGACTF. In nucleotides, the CDR3 is TGTGCCAGCGTAAGAAGGGGGGCGTGCACCTTC.

This CDR3 reads CAISEPSSPAGGREQYF. CDR3 nucleotide sequence: TGTGCCATCAGTGAGCCTTCCTCCCCAGCGGGGGGGCGAGAGCAGTACTTC. The chain has TRBV10-3 and TRBJ2-7, with 10 positions matching TRBD2. J lost 7 bases, V lost 2 bases, and 14 bases had no gene match. The CDR3 extends over 17 amino acids. Germline assignment: CDR1 ENHRY and CDR2 SYGVKD.

This clone was detected only once. The V and J genes are TRBV7-9 and TRBJ2-5, with D possibly TRBD2 on 5 matching bases. Trimming removed 5 bases at V and 2 bases at J, with 18 bases between. The CDR3 covers 16 residues. Germline CDR1 is SEHNR and CDR2 is FQNEAQ (reference sequence). The CDR3 loop is CASSPLVGDRQETQYF. The CDR3 DNA reads TGTGCCAGCAGCCCACTTGTGGGAGATAGACAAGAGACCCAGTACTTC. The variable domain in full, completed from reference TRBV7-9 and TRBJ2-5, reads DTGVSQNPRHKITKRGQNVTFRCDPISEHNRLYWYRQTLGQGPEFLTYFQNEAQLEKSRLLSDRFSAERPKGSFSTLEIQRTEQGDSAMYLCASSPLVGDRQETQYFGPGTRLLVL.

The J gene is TRBJ1-1, the V gene TRBV2; D call uncertain. CDR1 and CDR2 from the germline V gene are SNHLY and FYNNEI. CDR3 length equals 13 residues. V was pared by 4 bases and J by 2 bases, with 8 bases between. As DNA, the CDR3 is TGTGCCAGCAGTGGTCAGACTAACACTGAAGCTTTCTTT. This sequence encodes CASSGQTNTEAFF.

This clone was detected a few times. The V gene is TRBV6-1, the J gene TRBJ1-1; D not resolved. The germline V gene has CDR1 MNHNS and CDR2 SASEGT. This CDR3 region has 13 residues. The ends were cut back, 6 bases at V and 3 bases at J, with 11 bases in the middle. The CDR3 region has the DNA TGTGCCAGCAGCGTAACAAGGGACACTGAAGCTTTCTTT. It translates to CASSVTRDTEAFF.

The count of this clone is one. V is TRBV27 and J is TRBJ1-6, with D maybe TRBD1 (5 bases). V was clipped by 0 bases and J by 1 base, with 16 bases between them. CDR1 and CDR2 (germline): MNHEY, SMNVEV (reference sequence). The CDR3 loop spans 19 amino acids. In nucleotides, the CDR3 is TGTGCCAGCAGTTTATCTACAGGACCTCCGTTTTCCTATAATTCACCCCTCCACTTT. Its translation: CASSLSTGPPFSYNSPLHF.